This TCR beta chain stems from a study of T cell responses to AZD1222 COVID-19 vaccine. Background on the study: Second doses were pooled across both intervals (about 4 or about 12 weeks).

Trimming removed 2 bases from V and 2 bases from J, with 15 bases in between. Germline lookup yields CDR1 MNHNS and CDR2 SASEGT. The CDR3 contains 16 residues. Worth noting for this clone: Its cognate antigen is unknown.

The study, taken as a whole, reports: Donors, mostly white British, included more females; clonal diversity was possibly underestimated. Only a handful of AZD1222 recipients, several in all, had baseline seropositivity.

TCRdb keeps only in-frame clones here, not all; method: immunoSEQ multiplex PCR. The sample lists around 130,000 clones; 88% were seen once. The J gene is TRBJ1-2, the V gene TRBV6-1; D gene uncertain. This clonotype originated in an adult in good health. Sequencing used peripheral blood, obtained on day 0 of AZD1222 vaccination. CDR3 sequence reads: CASSERWAGTNYGYTF. The CDR3 DNA follows: TGTGCCAGCAGTGAAAGGTGGGCAGGCACCAACTATGGCTACACCTTC.